The 32 T cell receptor beta chains given below trace back to one sample, sequenced in a study of T cells in Graves' hyperthyroidism and ophthalmopathy. Amplified regions were TCR beta CDR3 sequences from RNA transcripts. RT-PCR in the first round (using the HTBI primer set) targeted the TCR CDR3. TCRdb used MiXCR to reprocess the multiplex PCR reads, holding one entry per CDR3 protein. The data contain 600,000 to 900,000 distinct CDR3 sequences, roughly 15% of them seen just once; the ten biggest clones take up roughly 8%. The specimen was blood. The receptor set was obtained from a man aged 18 to 29 with Graves' hyperthyroidism.

This chain links TRBV14 with TRBJ1-1; weak D call: TRBD1 (5 bases). The CDR3 runs to 14 residues. V was trimmed by 0 bases and J by 5 bases, leaving 10 bases between them. CDR1 is SGHDN, CDR2 FVKESK, per germline. The CDR3 DNA sequence: TGTGCCAGCAGCCAAGATCTAGGGGTGACTGAAGCTTTCTTT. Protein product: CASSQDLGVTEAFF.

This clonotype was counted between two and nine times. V gene TRBV20-1 combines with J gene TRBJ1-2; D may be TRBD1 (5 bases). Per germline, CDR1 DFQATT and CDR2 SNEGSKA (reference sequence). Trimming removed 4 bases from V and 4 bases from J, with 19 bases in between. The length of the CDR3 is 15 residues. CDR3 sequence: CSATRQQLVGYGYTF. The CDR3 DNA reads TGCAGTGCTACCCGACAGCAGCTAGTTGGCTATGGCTACACCTTC.

In its sample, this clonotype was seen many times. This chain links TRBV11-3 with TRBJ2-1, with TRBD2 matching over 9 bases. CDR3 length: 18 amino acids. V shed 1 base, J shed 0 bases, and the junction held 7 bases outside the gene matches. CDR1 SGHNT and CDR2 YENEEA come from the germline V gene. The CDR3, as DNA: TGTGCCAGCAGCTTAGGCAGCGGGAGGACCAGCTCCTACAATGAGCAGTTCTTC. It is translated as CASSLGSGRTSSYNEQFF.

This clonotype showed up just a few times. The V call is TRBV9, the J call TRBJ2-3; 7 bases match TRBD1. The CDR3 length is 15 residues. Germline lookup yields CDR1 SGDLS and CDR2 YYNGEE. Trimming took 3 bases from V and 0 from J; bases not matched to a gene: 4. The CDR3 nucleotides are TGTGCCAGCAGCGCCCGACAGGGAAGCACAGATACGCAGTATTTT. This translates into CASSARQGSTDTQYF.

The chain is built from TRBV10-3 and TRBJ2-1; no reliable D call. The V gene's germline CDR1 is ENHRY and CDR2 SYGVKD. The CDR3 runs to 13 residues. Between the trimmed V and J ends, which lost 0 bases and 6 bases, there was a span of 6 bases. The CDR3 reads CAISESLGNEQFF. The CDR3 nucleotides read TGTGCCATCAGTGAGTCTTTGGGCAATGAGCAGTTCTTC.

This clonotype was seen more than once but under ten times. V usage is TRBV2 and J usage is TRBJ2-4; D gene unclear. The CDR3 is 12 amino acids. Germline assignment: CDR1 SNHLY and CDR2 FYNNEI. Trimming left V 7 bases short and J 11 bases short, with 15 bases between. The CDR3 DNA follows: TGTGCCAGCAACTCGGGCCCGATGTTTCAGTACTTC. Its protein product is CASNSGPMFQYF.

A few counts support this clonotype. The rearrangement joins TRBV6-1 to TRBJ2-7, with TRBD1 matching 10 bases. With V trimmed by 6 bases and J by 1 base, 6 bases remained unmatched. This CDR3 has 15 amino acids. Germline CDR1 and CDR2: MNHNS and SASEGT. The chain's CDR3 is CASSSRTGGSYEQYF. DNA for the CDR3: TGTGCCAGCAGCTCCCGGACAGGGGGGTCCTACGAGCAGTACTTC.

This clonotype was seen only a few times. It may be a read error: a sequence one base away is much more abundant. The J gene is TRBJ2-5, the V gene TRBV5-8, with a tentative D call TRBD1 (6 bases). The germline V gene has CDR1 SGHTS and CDR2 YDEGEE. V dropped 0 bases and J dropped 4 bases, with 7 bases sitting between them. The CDR3 covers 13 residues. The CDR3 sequence: CASSLEQGETQYF. The CDR3 coding sequence is TGTGCCAGCAGCTTGGAACAGGGAGAGACCCAGTACTTC.

This clonotype was counted ten times or more. The chain uses TRBV12-3 or TRBV12-4 and TRBJ2-2; 7 positions agree with TRBD2. Unmatched junction bases numbered 7, after V lost 4 bases and J lost 2 bases. The CDR3 has 16 amino acids. The CDR3 loop is CASSSGSGINTGELFF. In DNA form, the CDR3 reads TGTGCCAGCAGTTCCGGAAGCGGGATTAACACCGGGGAGCTGTTTTTT.

The gene calls are TRBV24-1 and TRBJ2-1; 9 nucleotides align to TRBD2. V shed 9 bases and J 8 bases; nucleotides not matched to a gene: 1. From germline, CDR1 is KGHDR and CDR2 SFDVKD. The CDR3 covers 11 residues. CDR3: CATASGDEQFF. CDR3 DNA sequence: TGTGCCACCGCTAGCGGGGATGAGCAGTTCTTC.

This clonotype was seen at least ten times. The V gene is TRBV20-1, the J gene TRBJ1-1; 7 nucleotides line up with TRBD1. In germline, CDR1 is DFQATT, CDR2 SNEGSKA (reference sequence). The CDR3 covers 15 residues. V dropped 3 bases and J dropped 1; count of bases not matched to a gene: 8. The DNA for the CDR3 is TGCAGTGCTAGGTCTACAGGGGCCCCGAACACTGAAGCTTTCTTT. The encoded protein is CSARSTGAPNTEAFF.

The chain couples TRBV20-1 to TRBJ2-3; 8 bases agree with TRBD1. This CDR3 comprises 14 residues. The J segment lost 0 bases and the V segment lost 6 bases, leaving 5 bases of the junction unmatched. Germline V gene lookup returns CDR1 DFQATT and CDR2 SNEGSKA (reference sequence). CDR3 amino acids: CSADDRGSTDTQYF. In nucleotides, the CDR3 is TGCAGTGCAGACGACAGGGGAAGCACAGATACGCAGTATTTT.

This clonotype was seen repeatedly, ten times or more. The DNA for the CDR3 is TGTGCCAGCAGTGGCGGGCGGGGAATGAGGTACTACGAGCAGTACTTC. Protein product: CASSGGRGMRYYEQYF. The rearrangement links TRBV28 to TRBJ2-7; D may be TRBD2 (6 bases). Trimming took off 5 bases at V and 3 bases at J, with 20 bases between the two ends. Germline lookup yields CDR1 MDHEN and CDR2 SYDVKM. The CDR3 runs to 16 residues.

This clonotype was recorded many times. The rearrangement links TRBV9 to TRBJ2-7; TRBD2 matches at 11 bases. The CDR3 has 15 amino acids. Looked up from germline, CDR1 is SGDLS and CDR2 is YYNGEE. V gave up 5 bases and J gave up 1 base; unmatched junction bases: 5. This chain's CDR3 is CASSAGTSGSYEQYF. The CDR3 coding sequence is TGTGCCAGCAGTGCCGGGACTAGCGGATCCTACGAGCAGTACTTC.

This clonotype was counted ten times or more. The CDR3 spells CASSLRSPHEQYF. In DNA, the CDR3 is TGTGCCAGCAGCTTACGTAGTCCCCACGAGCAGTACTTC. The chain recombines TRBV7-2 with TRBJ2-7; D call uncertain. The CDR3 runs to 13 residues. The V gene's germline CDR1 is SGHTA and CDR2 FQGNSA. V was clipped by 2 bases and J by 5 bases, with 10 bases between them. The variable domain in full, completed from reference TRBV7-2 and TRBJ2-7, reads GAGVSQSPSNKVTEKGKDVELRCDPISGHTALYWYRQSLGQGLEFLIYFQGNSAPDKSGLPSDRFSAERTGGSVSTLTIQRTQQEDSAVYLCASSLRSPHEQYFGPGTRLTVT.

In this sample, this clonotype turned up many times. The chain joins TRBV7-3 to TRBJ2-1, with 9 bases identical to TRBD2. This CDR3 is built from 15 residues. The V gene end was trimmed by 4 bases and the J gene end by 10 bases; junction bases not matched to a gene: 11. The germline gives CDR1 SGHTA, CDR2 FQGTGA. The chain's CDR3 is CASSSGGRAVAEQFF. In DNA form, the CDR3 reads TGTGCCAGCAGCTCCGGCGGGAGGGCCGTTGCGGAGCAGTTCTTC.

This clonotype was picked up many times. The chain uses TRBV30 and TRBJ2-7; D perhaps matches TRBD1 (6 bases). The CDR3 contains 13 residues. Trimming removed 3 bases at V and 1 base at J, with 10 bases between. Germline CDR1 GTSNPN, CDR2 SVGIG (reference sequence). CDR3 in DNA: TGTGCCTGGAGGATGACAGGTTCCTACGAGCAGTACTTC. Its translation: CAWRMTGSYEQYF.

This clonotype occurred once. Possible read error: a much larger clone is one base away. V usage is TRBV14 and J usage is TRBJ2-7; D might be TRBD2 (6 bases). Per the germline V gene, CDR1 is SGHDN and CDR2 is FVKESK. The CDR3 is made up of 13 amino acids. The CDR3 loop is CVSSQGLGGEQYF. The CDR3, as DNA: TGTGTCAGCAGCCAGGGACTTGGGGGCGAGCAGTACTTC.

The V gene is TRBV24-1, the J gene TRBJ2-1; TRBD1 aligns across 7 bases. This CDR3 spans 16 amino acids. V lost 4 bases to trimming and J lost 0 bases; unmatched junction nucleotides: 5. Germline values: CDR1 KGHDR, CDR2 SFDVKD. The CDR3 is CATSEGQVSSYNEQFF. The CDR3 DNA follows: TGTGCCACCAGTGAAGGACAGGTAAGCTCCTACAATGAGCAGTTCTTC.

This clonotype came up a few times. The rearrangement uses TRBV6-5 and TRBJ2-5, with D possibly matching TRBD1 (5 bases). Germline CDR1 is MNHEY and CDR2 is SVGAGI. The CDR3 has 13 amino acids. V lost 2 bases and J 3 bases, leaving 7 bases between the germline ends. The CDR3, as DNA: TGTGCCAGCAGTTACGCAGGGAAAGAGACCCAGTACTTC. Translating gives CASSYAGKETQYF.

The V call is TRBV28, the J call TRBJ2-3; 14 bases line up with TRBD2. V shed 4 bases and J 2 bases; nucleotides not matched to a gene: 5. Per germline, CDR1 MDHEN and CDR2 SYDVKM. This CDR3 is 17 amino acids long. The CDR3: CASSSGTSGSYTDTQYF. The CDR3 nucleotides are TGTGCCAGCAGTTCCGGGACTAGCGGGAGCTACACAGATACGCAGTATTTT.

This clonotype was counted at least ten times. The chain combines TRBV28 with TRBJ2-6, with D possibly being TRBD2 (6 bases). The CDR3 covers 16 residues. Germline CDR1 and CDR2: MDHEN and SYDVKM. Trimming stripped 3 bases from V and 6 bases from J, with 15 bases between. The CDR3 sequence: CASSLGGLATANVLTF. In DNA form, the CDR3 reads TGTGCCAGCAGTTTGGGGGGACTTGCGACGGCCAACGTCCTGACTTTC. Full variable domain (outside the CDR3, taken from reference TRBV28 and TRBJ2-6): DVKVTQSSRYLVKRTGEKVFLECVQDMDHENMFWYRQDPGLGLRLIYFSYDVKMKEKGDIPEGYSVSREKKERFSLILESASTNQTSMYLCASSLGGLATANVLTFGAGSRLTVL.

The CDR3 here is CATSDSTGQTYEQYF. DNA of the CDR3: TGTGCCACCAGTGATTCGACGGGACAGACATACGAGCAGTACTTC. J is TRBJ2-7 and V is TRBV24-1; 7 nucleotides line up with TRBD1. With 2 bases clipped from V and 4 bases from J, the junction kept 7 bases outside the gene matches. The germline gives CDR1 KGHDR, CDR2 SFDVKD. This CDR3 is 15 amino acids long.

The V gene is TRBV6-2 or TRBV6-3, the J gene TRBJ2-4, with TRBD2 matching over 7 bases. The junction had 11 bases not matched to a gene; V was cut back by 2 bases and J by 10 bases. The CDR3 covers 15 residues. CDR1 is MNHEY and CDR2 is SVGEGT in the germline V gene. The CDR3 region has the DNA TGTGCCAGCAGTTACCCCTCGATGGGGGAGGGAATTCAGTACTTC. This sequence encodes CASSYPSMGEGIQYF.

This chain joins TRBV27 and TRBJ2-3; D is perhaps TRBD1 (5 bases). The V end lost 3 bases, the J end lost 1 base, and 14 bases lay between the germline ends. The germline V gene encodes CDR1 MNHEY and CDR2 SMNVEV (reference sequence). This CDR3 has 16 residues. The CDR3 DNA follows: TGTGCCAGCAGTTTGGGGCCAGGGCGAGGCACAGATACGCAGTATTTT. Translated, it gives CASSLGPGRGTDTQYF.

This rearrangement joins TRBV20-1 to TRBJ2-7; D is tentatively TRBD1 or TRBD2 (5 bases each). The germline gives CDR1 DFQATT, CDR2 SNEGSKA (reference sequence). The V end lost 3 bases, the J end lost 2 bases, and 14 bases lay between the germline ends. This CDR3 comprises 14 residues. CDR3 nucleotide sequence: TGCAGTGCTAGTTTTTGGGACGGCGCCTACGAGCAGTACTTC. Its translation: CSASFWDGAYEQYF.

Only a few counts were recorded for this clonotype. The rearrangement uses TRBV5-6 and TRBJ2-7, with 7 bases aligning to TRBD2. With V trimmed by 0 bases and J by 7 bases, 13 bases remained unmatched. Germline V gene data show CDR1 as SGHDT and CDR2 as YYEEEE. The CDR3 has 16 amino acids. For the CDR3, the DNA is TGTGCCAGCAGCTTGGCGGTCGGCGGCCGAGCGGGAGAGCAGTACTTC. This codes for CASSLAVGGRAGEQYF. The full variable domain, its missing parts supplied by reference TRBV5-6 and TRBJ2-7, is DAGVTQSPTHLIKTRGQQVTLRCSPKSGHDTVSWYQQALGQGPQFIFQYYEEEERQRGNFPDRFSGHQFPNYSSELNVNALLLGDSALYLCASSLAVGGRAGEQYFGPGTRLTVT.

This clonotype was found a few times. V is TRBV5-6 and J is TRBJ2-3, with D tentatively TRBD2 (6 bases). CDR1 SGHDT and CDR2 YYEEEE come from the germline V gene. The V and J ends lost 0 bases and 2 bases respectively, with 13 bases between them. The CDR3 is 16 amino acids. The DNA of the CDR3 is TGTGCCAGCAGCTTGGTTGTGTTAGCGGACACAGATACGCAGTATTTT. As protein: CASSLVVLADTDTQYF.

The chain combines TRBV19 with TRBJ2-1; tentative D call: TRBD1 (6 bases). Trimming shortened V by 4 bases and J by 8 bases, and 18 bases separated the two germline ends. The CDR3 spans 15 residues. Germline lookup yields CDR1 LNHDA and CDR2 SQIVND (reference sequence). CDR3 nucleotides: TGTGCCAGTAGTACCTCAGGGGCGCCTGGCTATGAGCAGTTCTTC. It specifies CASSTSGAPGYEQFF. Full variable domain (outside the CDR3, taken from reference TRBV19 and TRBJ2-1): DGGITQSPKYLFRKEGQNVTLSCEQNLNHDAMYWYRQDPGQGLRLIYYSQIVNDFQKGDIAEGYSVSREKKESFPLTVTSAQKNPTAFYLCASSTSGAPGYEQFFGPGTRLTVL.

This clonotype has a handful of counts. The chain joins TRBV19 to TRBJ1-5; D is unresolved. The CDR3 consists of 15 residues. Trimming removed 5 bases from V and 1 base from J, with 12 bases in between. Germline V CDR1 and CDR2: LNHDA, SQIVND (reference sequence). The CDR3 region has the DNA TGTGCCAGTAGTTTAACAGTAGGGAGCAATCAGCCCCAGCATTTT. It codes for CASSLTVGSNQPQHF.

This clonotype was found a few times. The rearrangement uses TRBV28 and TRBJ1-2; D gene unclear. The germline V gene encodes CDR1 MDHEN and CDR2 SYDVKM. V lost 1 base and J lost 8, with 8 bases in between. CDR3 length: 12 amino acids. This CDR3 is CASSLSLRGYTF. In DNA form, the CDR3 reads TGTGCCAGCAGTTTATCCCTTCGGGGCTACACCTTC.

This clonotype was counted ten times or more. The chain couples TRBV2 to TRBJ1-5; D possibly corresponds to TRBD1 (5 bases). The CDR3 runs 15 residues. Deletions cut 2 bases from V and 9 bases from J, with 17 bases between. Germline CDR1 SNHLY, CDR2 FYNNEI. The CDR3 here is CASSERSADQGPQHF. The CDR3 coding sequence is TGTGCCAGCAGTGAACGCTCGGCGGACCAGGGGCCCCAGCATTTT. Full variable domain (missing parts from reference TRBV2 and TRBJ1-5): EPEVTQTPSHQVTQMGQEVILRCVPISNHLYFYWYRQILGQKVEFLVSFYNNEISEKSEIFDDQFSVERPDGSNFTLKIRSTKLEDSAMYFCASSERSADQGPQHFGDGTRLSIL.